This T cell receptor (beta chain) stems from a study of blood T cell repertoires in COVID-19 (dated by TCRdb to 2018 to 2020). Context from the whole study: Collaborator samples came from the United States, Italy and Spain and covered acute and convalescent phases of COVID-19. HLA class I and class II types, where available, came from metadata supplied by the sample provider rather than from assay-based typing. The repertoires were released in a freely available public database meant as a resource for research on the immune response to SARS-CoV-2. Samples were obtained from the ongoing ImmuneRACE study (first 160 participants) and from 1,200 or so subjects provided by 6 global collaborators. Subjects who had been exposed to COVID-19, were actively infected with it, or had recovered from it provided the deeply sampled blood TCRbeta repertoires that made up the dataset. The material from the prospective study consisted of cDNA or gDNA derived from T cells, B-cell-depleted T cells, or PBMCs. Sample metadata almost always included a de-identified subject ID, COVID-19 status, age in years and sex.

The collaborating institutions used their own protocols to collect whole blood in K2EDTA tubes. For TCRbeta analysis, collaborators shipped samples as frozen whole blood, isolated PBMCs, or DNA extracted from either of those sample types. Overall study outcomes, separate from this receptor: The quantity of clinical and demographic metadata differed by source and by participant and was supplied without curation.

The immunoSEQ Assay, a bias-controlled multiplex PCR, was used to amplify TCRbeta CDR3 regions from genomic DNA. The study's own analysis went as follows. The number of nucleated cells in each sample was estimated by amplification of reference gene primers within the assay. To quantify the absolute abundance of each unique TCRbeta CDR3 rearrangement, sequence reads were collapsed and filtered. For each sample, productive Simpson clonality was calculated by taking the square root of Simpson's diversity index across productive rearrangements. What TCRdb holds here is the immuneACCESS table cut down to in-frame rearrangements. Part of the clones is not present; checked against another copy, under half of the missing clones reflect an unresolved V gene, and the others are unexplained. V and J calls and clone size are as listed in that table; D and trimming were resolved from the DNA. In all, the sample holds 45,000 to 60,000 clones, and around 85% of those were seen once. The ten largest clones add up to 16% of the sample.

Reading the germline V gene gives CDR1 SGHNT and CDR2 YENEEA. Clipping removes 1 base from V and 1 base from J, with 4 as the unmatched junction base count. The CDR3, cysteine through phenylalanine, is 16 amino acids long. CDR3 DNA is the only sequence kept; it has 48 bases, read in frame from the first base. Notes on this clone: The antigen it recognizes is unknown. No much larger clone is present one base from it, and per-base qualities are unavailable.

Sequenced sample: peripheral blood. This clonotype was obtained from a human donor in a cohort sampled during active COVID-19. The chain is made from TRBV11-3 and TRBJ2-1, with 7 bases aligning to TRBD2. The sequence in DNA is TGTGCCAGCAGCTTAGGGGGGGGAGGTTCCTACAATGAGCAGTTCTTC. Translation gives CASSLGGGGSYNEQFF.